This T cell receptor beta chain derives from a study of T cell clonality in common variable immunodeficiency. Findings and caveats of the study: In common variable immunodeficiency, TCR beta chains reportedly carried fewer deletions and N-nucleotide insertions.

In germline, CDR1 is SGHTA, CDR2 FQGNSA. This CDR3 comprises 14 residues. V dropped 3 bases and J dropped 4 bases, with 13 bases sitting between them. Equal genomic DNA amounts from CVID and control samples were sequenced. Using immunoSEQ multiplex PCR, the repertoire was profiled, and TCRdb retains in-frame clones only, with some absent. The sample was found to contain 50,000 to 60,000 clones, and every one recurs. Many counts were recorded for this clone. Its antigen is undetermined. The DNA ends 3 residues before the CDR3 does, and the rest of the CDR3 is filled in from the germline J gene. Sequenced sample: peripheral blood mononuclear cells. The receptor's source is a person aged 18 to 75 in good health. This sequence joins TRBV7-2 and TRBJ2-7; perhaps TRBD2 as D (5 bases). The CDR3 loop reads CASSLRVGTYEQYF. CDR3 DNA (partial): TGTGCCAGCAGCTTGAGGGTCGGAACTTACGAG.